These 20 T cell receptor beta chains came from one sample sequenced in a study of technical replicates of blood from several donors. Using immunoSEQ multiplex PCR, the repertoire was profiled, and TCRdb retains in-frame clones only, with some absent. The sample consists of some 62,000 clones, 85% to 90% of them appearing once. The sequenced material came from PBMCs. All receptors come from a human donor in good health. Some clones in this sample may be carry-over from other donors' samples.

The chain is built from TRBV10-3 and TRBJ1-2; D might be TRBD1 (6 bases). The V end was cut by 10 bases, the J end by 8 bases, with 26 bases between. Germline loops: CDR1 ENHRY, CDR2 SYGVKD. This CDR3 is built from 15 residues. DNA of the CDR3: TGTGCCACCCATCTCCGGGACAAACAGTTGGTGGGCTACACCTTC. Its translation: CATHLRDKQLVGYTF.

This rearrangement joins TRBV29-1 to TRBJ2-3; possible D gene TRBD1, 5 bases. V lost 2 bases and J lost 1, with 13 bases in between. The CDR3 extends over 15 amino acids. Germline loops: CDR1 SQVTM, CDR2 ANQGSEA. The DNA for the CDR3 is TGCAGCGTTGAAAACAGGCGGTACGGCACAGATACGCAGTATTTT. Protein: CSVENRRYGTDTQYF.

CDR3 region: CASRPIKRGAEAFF. The CDR3 nucleotides read TGTGCCAGCAGACCCATCAAACGGGGAGCCGAAGCTTTCTTT. V and J are TRBV11-2 and TRBJ1-1, with D unresolved. Germline V gene data show CDR1 as SGHAT and CDR2 as FQNNGV. The V gene lost 6 bases and the J gene lost 8 bases, with 19 bases spanning the gap. This CDR3 has 14 amino acids. Full variable domain (remainder filled in from reference TRBV11-2 and TRBJ1-1): EAGVAQSPRYKIIEKRQSVAFWCNPISGHATLYWYQQILGQGPKLLIQFQNNGVVDDSQLPKDRFSAERLKGVDSTLKIQPAKLEDSAVYLCASRPIKRGAEAFFGQGTRLTVV.

The genes are TRBV7-3 and TRBJ2-3, with TRBD2 matching 9 bases. J was trimmed by 15 bases and V by 3 bases; bases with no gene match: 10. Germline values: CDR1 SGHTA, CDR2 FQGTGA. There are 13 residues in the CDR3. The CDR3 region is CASSLAPGLASYF. As DNA, the CDR3 is TGTGCCAGCAGCTTGGCCCCGGGACTAGCCTCCTATTTT.

The chain combines TRBV28 with TRBJ1-1; D uncertain. Germline V gene sequence: CDR1 MDHEN, CDR2 SYDVKM. The CDR3 is made up of 13 amino acids. V was trimmed by 7 bases and J by 1 base, leaving 10 bases between them. CDR3 in DNA: TGTGCCAGCATCGCGGGGAGGAACACTGAAGCTTTCTTT. Its protein product is CASIAGRNTEAFF.

The chain couples TRBV7-2 to TRBJ2-4; maybe TRBD1 (5 bases). The germline CDR1 and CDR2 sequences are SGHTA and FQGNSA. V was cut by 4 bases and J by 3 bases, with 16 bases left in between. There are 16 residues in the CDR3. CDR3 in amino acids: CASSSAGPGNKNIQYF. The CDR3 DNA is TGTGCCAGCAGCTCCGCCGGGCCAGGGAACAAAAACATTCAGTACTTC. Supplemented by reference TRBV7-2 and TRBJ2-4, the full variable domain reads GAGVSQSPSNKVTEKGKDVELRCDPISGHTALYWYRQSLGQGLEFLIYFQGNSAPDKSGLPSDRFSAERTGGSVSTLTIQRTQQEDSAVYLCASSSAGPGNKNIQYFGAGTRLSVL.

In this sample, this clone turned up a few times. The chain joins TRBV30 to TRBJ2-7, with D unresolved. V shed 3 bases and J shed 2 bases, with 5 bases lying between them. There are 11 residues in the CDR3. Per the germline V gene, CDR1 is GTSNPN and CDR2 is SVGIG (reference sequence). CDR3 protein: CAWRAAYEQYF. DNA of the CDR3: TGTGCCTGGAGGGCTGCCTACGAGCAGTACTTC.

CDR3 bases: TGTGCCAGCAGCGAGGGGGCTATTAGCAATCAGCCCCAGCATTTT. Amino acid sequence: CASSEGAISNQPQHF. The chain links TRBV9 to TRBJ1-5; 7 bases are a match to TRBD1. This CDR3 spans 15 amino acids. The trim removed 3 bases at V and 0 bases at J, leaving 3 bases unmatched. Germline CDR1 SGDLS, CDR2 YYNGEE.

The chain uses TRBV6-1 and TRBJ2-7, with 8 bases that match TRBD1. The CDR3 covers 12 residues. Germline assignment: CDR1 MNHNS and CDR2 SASEGT. V was clipped by 7 bases and J by 7 bases; unmatched bases: 6. CDR3 amino acids: CASKGTGVEQYF. DNA of the CDR3: TGTGCCAGCAAAGGGACAGGTGTGGAGCAGTACTTC.

The V gene is TRBV7-9, the J gene TRBJ2-3; TRBD2 is a possible D gene (6 bases). The germline V gene has CDR1 SEHNR and CDR2 FQNEAQ (reference sequence). V gave up 0 bases and J gave up 5 bases, with 12 bases separating them. The CDR3 length is 15 residues. The CDR3 loop reads CASSLASGEGDTQYF. The CDR3 nucleotides read TGTGCCAGCAGCTTAGCGTCGGGAGAGGGAGATACGCAGTATTTT.

The chain couples TRBV7-3 to TRBJ2-5; possibly TRBD2 for D (6 bases). Germline V lookup: CDR1 SGHTA, CDR2 FQGTGA. Trimming pared 4 bases from V and 3 bases from J, leaving 9 bases between. CDR3 length: 13 residues. The CDR3, as DNA: TGTGCCAGCAGCTCTAGCGTGAAAGAGACCCAGTACTTC. It codes for CASSSSVKETQYF.

This rearrangement joins TRBV19 to TRBJ2-7; 12 nucleotides line up with TRBD2. The CDR3 extends over 15 amino acids. With 4 bases clipped from V and 1 base from J, the junction kept 2 bases outside the gene matches. Germline loops: CDR1 LNHDA, CDR2 SQIVND (reference sequence). CDR3 residues: CASSTGTSGSYEQYF. As DNA, the CDR3 is TGTGCCAGTAGTACCGGGACTAGCGGGTCCTACGAGCAGTACTTC.

The V and J genes are TRBV5-6 and TRBJ1-6; 7 bases are shared with TRBD1. The CDR3 contains 14 residues. Germline V CDR1 and CDR2: SGHDT, YYEEEE. Trimming took 1 base from V and 9 from J; bases not matched to a gene: 4. The CDR3 is CASSLRGPGSPLHF. CDR3 DNA sequence: TGTGCCAGCAGCTTGAGGGGGCCGGGTTCACCCCTCCACTTT.

The V and J genes are TRBV9 and TRBJ2-1, with TRBD2 matching 10 bases. CDR3 length equals 17 residues. Germline CDR1 is SGDLS and CDR2 is YYNGEE. Losses at the gene ends were 6 bases for V and 2 bases for J; bases not matched to a gene: 11. For the CDR3, the DNA is TGTGCCAGCACCCTAGGGGGACTAGCGTCGCCCTACAATGAGCAGTTCTTC. Its protein is CASTLGGLASPYNEQFF.

The V and J genes are TRBV6-5 and TRBJ1-5, with a weak D call TRBD1 (5 bases). The CDR3 spans 13 residues. Trimming stripped 6 bases from V and 2 bases from J, with 8 bases between. Germline CDR1 and CDR2: MNHEY and SVGAGI. The CDR3 DNA follows: TGTGCCAGCAGAGGGGTTGGCAATCAGCCCCAGCATTTT. Amino acid sequence: CASRGVGNQPQHF.

The V and J genes are TRBV27 and TRBJ2-7; D ambiguous. The V gene lost 8 bases and the J gene lost 0 bases, with 14 bases spanning the gap. CDR1 and CDR2 (germline): MNHEY, SMNVEV (reference sequence). The CDR3 totals 14 residues. The CDR3 loop reads CASGALPSSYEQYF. CDR3 DNA sequence: TGTGCCAGCGGTGCGCTACCAAGCTCCTACGAGCAGTACTTC.

This sequence joins TRBV18 and TRBJ2-5; TRBD2 matches at 10 bases. The CDR3 has 17 amino acids. Losses at the gene ends were 2 bases for V and 5 bases for J; bases not matched to a gene: 11. Germline V CDR1 and CDR2: KGHSH, LQKENI. The CDR3 here is CASSPTERGGNRETQYF. For the CDR3, the DNA is TGTGCCAGCTCACCAACCGAGCGGGGGGGCAATCGGGAGACCCAGTACTTC. The full variable domain, its missing parts supplied by reference TRBV18 and TRBJ2-5, is NAGVMQNPRHLVRRRGQEARLRCSPMKGHSHVYWYRQLPEEGLKFMVYLQKENIIDESGMPKERFSAEFPKEGPSILRIQQVVRGDSAAYFCASSPTERGGNRETQYFGPGTRLLVL.

The V gene is TRBV2, the J gene TRBJ1-4; the match to TRBD1 covers 7 bases. The CDR3 extends over 14 amino acids. J lost 7 bases, V lost 6 bases, and 8 bases had no gene match. Germline V CDR1 and CDR2: SNHLY, FYNNEI. The CDR3 DNA reads TGTGCCAGCAGCAAACAGGGGTGGCTTGAAAAACTGTTTTTT. It translates to CASSKQGWLEKLFF.

The chain is built from TRBV29-1 and TRBJ1-6, with 9 bases lining up with TRBD1. The CDR3 totals 13 residues. The germline V gene encodes CDR1 SQVTM and CDR2 ANQGSEA. With 7 bases clipped from V and 5 bases from J, the junction kept 3 bases outside the gene matches. The CDR3 reads CSARTGDNSPLHF. The DNA of the CDR3 is TGCAGCGCTCGGACAGGGGATAATTCACCCCTCCACTTT.

This clone was seen once. The V and J genes are TRBV5-4 and TRBJ1-4, with 10 nucleotides matching TRBD1. V shed 4 bases and J 7 bases; nucleotides not matched to a gene: 1. Looked up from germline, CDR1 is SGHNT and CDR2 is YYREEE (reference sequence). This CDR3 spans 13 amino acids. Here the CDR3 DNA reads TGTGCCAGCAGCCGGGACAGGGGTGAAAAACTGTTTTTT. Amino acid sequence: CASSRDRGEKLFF.